One sample yielded the 8 T cell receptor beta chains listed below, sequenced in a study of blood T cell repertoires in COVID-19. Sequencing was performed with immunoSEQ multiplex PCR; in TCRdb, only in-frame clones are kept and a portion is missing. The table has about 370,000 clones, around 89% seen once. Sequences were obtained from PBMCs or T cells enriched from blood (not recorded which). The source is a man younger than 35 who had recovered from COVID-19.

This clone is a singleton in its sample. This chain uses TRBV21-1 with TRBJ2-5; the table's D call, TRBD2, was not checked against the DNA. TRBV21-1 is classified as a pseudogene. This CDR3 is built from 14 residues. CDR3 nucleotides: TGTGCCAGCAGGGGCGGGGAAAGGGTCCAGACCCAGTACTTC. This codes for CASRGGERVQTQYF.

This clone was detected only once. J is TRBJ2-7 and V is TRBV6-2 or TRBV6-3; D ambiguous. The CDR3 spans 10 residues. With 3 bases removed from V and 5 bases from J, the gap between germline ends came to 2 bases. Germline CDR1 and CDR2: MNHEY and SVGEGT. This CDR3 is CASSYNEQYF. In nucleotides, the CDR3 is TGTGCCAGCAGTTATAACGAGCAGTACTTC.

The chain has TRBV11-3 and TRBJ2-7, with D possibly being TRBD2 (5 bases). The germline V gene has CDR1 SGHNT and CDR2 YENEEA. The CDR3 extends over 16 amino acids. Between the trimmed V and J ends, which lost 3 bases and 5 bases, there was a span of 20 bases. This CDR3 is CASSLAGEPNGNEQYF. The CDR3 DNA reads TGTGCCAGCAGCTTGGCCGGAGAACCCAACGGGAACGAGCAGTACTTC.

The CDR3 region has the DNA TGTGCCAGCAGCTTATCCAGGGTCACTGAAGCTTTCTTT. Translation: CASSLSRVTEAFF. The chain is built from TRBV5-5 and TRBJ1-1; maybe TRBD1 (5 bases). This CDR3 spans 13 amino acids. The germline CDR1 and CDR2 sequences are SGHKS and YYEKEE (reference sequence). V dropped 2 bases and J dropped 4 bases, with 9 bases sitting between them.

For the CDR3, the DNA is TGTGCCAGCGCGCCTTACAGGGTAACTAATGAAAAACTGTTTTTT. This codes for CASAPYRVTNEKLFF. V is TRBV6-5 and J is TRBJ1-4; tentatively, D is TRBD1 (6 bases). V lost 8 bases, J lost 1 base, and 14 bases lay in between. The CDR3 length is 15 residues. Germline V lookup: CDR1 MNHEY, CDR2 SVGAGI.

The V and J genes are TRBV7-9 and TRBJ2-7; 7 nucleotides align to TRBD1. This CDR3 spans 14 amino acids. With V trimmed by 0 bases and J by 4 bases, 3 bases remained unmatched. Germline loops: CDR1 SEHNR, CDR2 FQNEAQ (reference sequence). CDR3 DNA sequence: TGTGCCAGCAGCTTAGCAGGGACAGCTTACGAGCAGTACTTC. Translating it yields CASSLAGTAYEQYF.

This clone has just one count. Here the CDR3 DNA reads TGTGCCAGTAGGGACAGTACTAAGGACTATGGCTACACCTTC. It codes for CASRDSTKDYGYTF. J is TRBJ1-2 and V is TRBV19, with D possibly being TRBD1 (6 bases). CDR1 LNHDA and CDR2 SQIVND come from the germline V gene (reference sequence). V was pared by 6 bases and J by 3 bases, with 14 bases between. The CDR3 loop spans 14 amino acids.

This clone was counted once. The V call is TRBV28, the J call TRBJ2-5; possibly TRBD2 for D (6 bases). Germline V CDR1 and CDR2: MDHEN, SYDVKM. The CDR3 is 15 residues long. V was cut by 6 bases and J by 5 bases, with 19 bases left in between. The CDR3 DNA reads TGTGCCAGCAGGTCCGGGACTCTGGAGGCGGAGACCCAGTACTTC. Its protein product is CASRSGTLEAETQYF.